Here is one T cell receptor (beta chain) with its context. As yet, its antigen is unknown. Profiling relied on immunoSEQ multiplex PCR, and the TCRdb table lists in-frame clones only, not all of them. The repertoire consists of 75,000 to 100,000 clones, with about 93% occurring once and the leading ten covering approximately 0.5%. Germline V lookup: CDR1 LNHDA, CDR2 SQIVND (reference sequence). Trimming at V came to 6 bases and at J to 7 bases, leaving 6 bases not matched to a gene. There are 14 residues in the CDR3. This record comes from a study of graft-versus-host responses after intestinal transplantation.

Source: unstimulated CD8+ T cells sorted from spleen or lymph node cells, taken before intestinal transplant. The receptor comes from a human donor who received an intestinal transplant. This chain joins TRBV19 and TRBJ1-6; 7 nucleotides line up with TRBD1. CDR3 residues: CASRDRRLNSPLHF. In DNA, the CDR3 is TGTGCCAGTAGGGACAGGCGGCTGAATTCACCCCTCCACTTT.